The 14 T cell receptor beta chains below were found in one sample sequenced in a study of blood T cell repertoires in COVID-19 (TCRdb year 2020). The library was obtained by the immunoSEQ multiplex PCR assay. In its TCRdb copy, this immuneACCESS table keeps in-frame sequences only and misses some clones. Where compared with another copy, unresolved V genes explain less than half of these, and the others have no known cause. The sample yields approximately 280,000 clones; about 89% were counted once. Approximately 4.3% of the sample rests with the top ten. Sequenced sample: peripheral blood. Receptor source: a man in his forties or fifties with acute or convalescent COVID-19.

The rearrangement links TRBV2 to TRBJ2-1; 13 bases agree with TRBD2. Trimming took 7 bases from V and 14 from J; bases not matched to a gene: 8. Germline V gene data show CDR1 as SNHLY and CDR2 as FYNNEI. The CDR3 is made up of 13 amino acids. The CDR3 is CASTQRGTSGEFF. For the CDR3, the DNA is TGTGCCAGCACCCAAAGGGGGACTAGCGGGGAGTTCTTC.

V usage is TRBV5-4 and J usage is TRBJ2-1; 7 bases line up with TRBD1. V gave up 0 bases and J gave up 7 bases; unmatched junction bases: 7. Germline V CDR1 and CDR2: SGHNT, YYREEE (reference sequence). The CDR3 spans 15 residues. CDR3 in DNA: TGTGCCAGCAGCTTGGGACAGGGTCGTCGGAATGAGCAGTTCTTC. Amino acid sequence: CASSLGQGRRNEQFF.

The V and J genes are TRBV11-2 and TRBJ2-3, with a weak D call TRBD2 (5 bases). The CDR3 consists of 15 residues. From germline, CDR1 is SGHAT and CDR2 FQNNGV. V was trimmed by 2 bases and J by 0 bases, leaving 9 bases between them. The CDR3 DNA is TGTGCCAGCAGCTTACAACCGGGGAGCACAGATACGCAGTATTTT. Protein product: CASSLQPGSTDTQYF.

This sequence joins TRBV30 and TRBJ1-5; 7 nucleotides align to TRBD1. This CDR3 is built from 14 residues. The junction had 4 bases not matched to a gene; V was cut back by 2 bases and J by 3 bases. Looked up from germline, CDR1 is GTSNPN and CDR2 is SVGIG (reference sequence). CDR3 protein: CAWSKGQFNQPQHF. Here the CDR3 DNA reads TGTGCCTGGAGTAAGGGACAGTTCAATCAGCCCCAGCATTTT.

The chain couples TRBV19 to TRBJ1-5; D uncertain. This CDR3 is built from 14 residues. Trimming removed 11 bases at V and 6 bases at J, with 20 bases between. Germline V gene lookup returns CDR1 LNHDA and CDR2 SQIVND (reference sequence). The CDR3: CASCKTPGIQPQHF. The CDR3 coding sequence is TGTGCCTCATGTAAGACCCCCGGGATTCAGCCCCAGCATTTT.

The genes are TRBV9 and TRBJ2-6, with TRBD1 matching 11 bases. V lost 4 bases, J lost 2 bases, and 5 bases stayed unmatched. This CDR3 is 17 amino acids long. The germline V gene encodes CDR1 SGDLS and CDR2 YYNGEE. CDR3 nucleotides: TGTGCCAGCAGCCCATGGACAGGGGGCACTGGGGCCAACGTCCTGACTTTC. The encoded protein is CASSPWTGGTGANVLTF.

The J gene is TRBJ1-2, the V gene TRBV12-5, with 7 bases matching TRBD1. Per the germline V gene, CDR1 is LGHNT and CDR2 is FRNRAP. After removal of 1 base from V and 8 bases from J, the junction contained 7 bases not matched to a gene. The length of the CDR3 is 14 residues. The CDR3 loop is CASGLGTGAGGYTF. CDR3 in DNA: TGTGCTAGTGGTTTGGGCACAGGGGCTGGGGGCTACACCTTC. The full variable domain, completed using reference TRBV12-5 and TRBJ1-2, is DARVTQTPRHKVTEMGQEVTMRCQPILGHNTVFWYRQTMMQGLELLAYFRNRAPLDDSGMPKDRFSAEMPDATLATLKIQPSEPRDSAVYFCASGLGTGAGGYTFGSGTRLTVV.

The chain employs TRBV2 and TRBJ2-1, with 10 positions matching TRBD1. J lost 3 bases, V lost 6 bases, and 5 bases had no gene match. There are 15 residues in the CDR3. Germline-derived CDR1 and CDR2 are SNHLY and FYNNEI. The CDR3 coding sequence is TGTGCCAGCAGAACGGGACAGGGGAGCTACAATGAGCAGTTCTTC. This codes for CASRTGQGSYNEQFF.

The CDR3 reads CASSLSGGFYGYTF. CDR3 in DNA: TGTGCCAGCAGCCTTTCAGGGGGTTTCTATGGCTACACCTTC. The chain has TRBV7-9 and TRBJ1-2, with 7 bases lining up with TRBD1. The CDR3 is made up of 14 amino acids. Germline V lookup: CDR1 SEHNR, CDR2 FQNEAQ (reference sequence). With V trimmed by 5 bases and J by 4 bases, 7 bases remained unmatched.

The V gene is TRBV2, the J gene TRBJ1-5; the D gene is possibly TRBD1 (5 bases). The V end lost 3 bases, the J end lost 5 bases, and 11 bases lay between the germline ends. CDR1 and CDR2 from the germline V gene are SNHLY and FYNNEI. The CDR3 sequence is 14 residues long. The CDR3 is CASSDSRADQPQHF. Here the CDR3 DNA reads TGTGCCAGCAGTGATAGCAGGGCGGATCAGCCCCAGCATTTT.

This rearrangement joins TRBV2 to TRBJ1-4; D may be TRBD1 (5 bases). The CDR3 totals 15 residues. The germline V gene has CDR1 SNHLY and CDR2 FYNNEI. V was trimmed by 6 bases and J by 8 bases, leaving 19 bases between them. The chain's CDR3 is CASSARTTRNEKLFF. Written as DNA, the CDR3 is TGTGCCAGCAGCGCCCGGACAACAAGGAACGAAAAACTGTTTTTT. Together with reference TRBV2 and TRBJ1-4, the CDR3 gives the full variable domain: EPEVTQTPSHQVTQMGQEVILRCVPISNHLYFYWYRQILGQKVEFLVSFYNNEISEKSEIFDDQFSVERPDGSNFTLKIRSTKLEDSAMYFCASSARTTRNEKLFFGSGTQLSVL.

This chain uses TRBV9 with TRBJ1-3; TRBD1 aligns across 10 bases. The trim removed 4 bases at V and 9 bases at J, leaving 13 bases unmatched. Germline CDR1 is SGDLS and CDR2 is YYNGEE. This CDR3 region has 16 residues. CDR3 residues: CASSPRGGTGESTIYF. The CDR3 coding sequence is TGTGCCAGCAGCCCCCGGGGAGGGACAGGGGAGAGCACCATATATTTT.

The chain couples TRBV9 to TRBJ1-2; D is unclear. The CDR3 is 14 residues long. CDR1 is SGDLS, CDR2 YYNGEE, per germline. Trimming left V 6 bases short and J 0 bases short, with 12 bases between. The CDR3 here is CASTPRSANYGYTF. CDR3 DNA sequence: TGTGCCAGCACCCCTCGGTCTGCTAACTATGGCTACACCTTC.

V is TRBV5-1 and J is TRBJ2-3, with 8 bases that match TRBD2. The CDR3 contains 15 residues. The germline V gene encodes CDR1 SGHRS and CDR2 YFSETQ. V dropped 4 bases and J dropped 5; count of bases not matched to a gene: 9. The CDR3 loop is CASSPLQSGGDTQYF. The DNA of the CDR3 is TGCGCCAGCAGCCCCTTGCAGAGCGGGGGAGATACGCAGTATTTT.